The text below deals with one T cell receptor beta chain. This CDR3 spans 17 amino acids. Trimming took off 3 bases at V and 1 base at J, with 18 bases between the two ends. The germline gives CDR1 ENHRY, CDR2 SYGVKD. The time point is: baseline, week 1 (first vaccination visit). Regarding treatment: pre-vaccination baseline after standard-of-care therapy. These data belong to a study of a mutant IDH1 vaccine in newly diagnosed glioma. Only in-frame clones appear in the TCRdb table, and some are missing; sequencing was by immunoSEQ multiplex PCR. Of about 68,000 clones in the sample, less than 85% were seen once.

V is TRBV10-3 and J is TRBJ1-1; D not certain. This receptor was taken from a man between 45 and 60 years old with glioma. This sample comprised PBMCs, obtained from a glioma patient treated with radiotherapy, temozolomide or both. CDR3 sequence: CAISDSPRGGENTEAFF. CDR3 coding DNA: TGTGCCATCAGTGATTCCCCCAGAGGAGGCGAGAACACTGAAGCTTTCTTT.